This T cell receptor (beta chain) was captured by sequencing in a study of blood T cell repertoires in COVID-19. Looking at the study overall: The origin of the acute and convalescent COVID-19 samples was the United States, Italy and Spain. Sources were T cells, B-cell-depleted T cells, or PBMCs; the material itself was cDNA or gDNA.

Per the germline V gene, CDR1 is SGHAT and CDR2 is FQNNGV. Trimming removed 1 base at V and 7 bases at J, with 17 bases between. This CDR3 has 15 residues. In the original workflow: Amplification with reference gene primers provided the estimates of nucleated cell counts. The table came from immunoSEQ multiplex PCR; TCRdb's copy has only in-frame clones and leaves some out. V, J and clone size are taken as reported in that table, and D and trimming were inferred from the DNA itself. The table includes 80,000 to 100,000 clones, about four fifths detected once. This sequence was found in a human donor in a cohort sampled during active COVID-19. The V call is TRBV11-2, the J call TRBJ2-7; TRBD1 might be the D (5 bases). Sequencing was done on a sample of peripheral blood. The CDR3 coding sequence is TGTGCCAGCAGCTTAGGGGTCAGGGCCGCTCGTGAGCAGTACTTC. Translation: CASSLGVRAAREQYF.